This entry describes one TCR beta chain. Its antigen remains undetermined. Base qualities are not provided; no much larger clone lies one nucleotide away. These data are taken from a study of CD8+ T cells in alopecia areata listed by TCRdb under 2018. About the study as a whole: The treated patients, all with moderate-to-severe alopecia areata, were enrolled in an open-label pilot trial of oral tofacitinib given at 5 to 10 mg twice daily. In both human patients and the C3H/HeJ mouse model, the study applied high-throughput TCRbeta sequencing to look at T cell clonal expansion in alopecia areata. Scalp clonality was compared among normal scalp (n=4), patchy alopecia areata scalp (n=8), and alopecia totalis/universalis scalp (n=8). Tofacitinib was given for 6 to 18 months, followed by 6 months of follow-up off drug to assess delayed response and recurrence. TCRbeta CDR3 regions were amplified by immunoSEQ multiplex PCR with 35 Vbeta forward and 13 Jbeta reverse primers. RNA came from the PAXgene miRNA kit for fixed scalp, the miRNeasy kit for PBMCs, and the RNeasy kit for mouse skin. In humans, TCRbeta sequencing was performed on scalp tissue and on sorted CD4+ and CD8+ peripheral blood T cells from healthy controls and from patients with patchy or totalis/universalis alopecia areata. Biopsies were taken from tofacitinib-treated patients at baseline and at 4 and 24 weeks of treatment, and a later scalp biopsy was taken in several of the tofacitinib-treated patients. Overall study outcomes, separate from this receptor: Shared TCR sequences between patients were less evident than in mice, which may be partly attributable to HLA diversity in the patient population. Compared with normal scalp, lesional scalp, particularly in alopecia totalis/universalis, had higher clonality and more expanded CD8+ clones, which suggests antigenic drive. Scalp TCR repertoire analysis is complicated because resident alphabeta T cells in normal human skin are also sequenced, whereas mouse skin is dominated by gammadelta T cells.

The library was generated by the immunoSEQ multiplex PCR assay. For TCR sequencing, RNA was extracted from every sample and reverse transcribed into cDNA to serve as template. First-strand cDNA was synthesized using SuperScript III with a 2:1 mix of oligo-dT and random hexamers. Amplification bias was assessed with a synthetic immune receptor repertoire, and residual bias was removed computationally. The original pipeline was this. Raw reads were preprocessed to remove errors, and CDR3 was defined according to IMGT conventions as the region from the conserved cysteine to phenylalanine. Clonality was computed by normalizing Shannon entropy by log2 of the number of productive unique TCRs and subtracting the result from 1. Whether each scalp clone was CD4 or CD8 was inferred by checking scalp TCRbeta sequences against the CD4 and CD8 repertoires from sorted blood. TCRdb took over this immuneACCESS table, retaining in-frame rearrangements with V and J assigned. Such tables are incomplete; in checked studies, under half of the missing clones stem from an unresolved V gene, and the remainder is unexplained. V and J calls plus clone size are reproduced from that table; the DNA served to infer D and trimming. In all, the sample holds some 170,000 clones, and roughly 60% of those were seen once. Approximately 1.7% of the sample is taken by the ten largest.

The time point tag for this specimen amounts to: baseline before oral tofacitinib. Lesional scalp punch biopsies and peripheral blood were collected from alopecia areata patients. After PBMCs were isolated by density centrifugation and stained for CD3, CD4 and CD8, a FACSAria was used to sort CD4+ and CD8+ T cells. This specimen was CD4+ T cells sorted from blood, taken at week 0. This TCR came from a human donor with alopecia areata.

The nucleotide sequence reads as follows: TGCAGCGTCGTACAGGGTGGCTACACCTTC. The translation is CSVVQGGYTF. The V gene is TRBV29-1 and the J gene is TRBJ1-2, with a weak D call of TRBD1 (6 bases match). The germline V gene provides CDR1 SQVTM and CDR2 ANQGSEA. Spanning cysteine to phenylalanine, the CDR3 consists of 10 amino acids. Of all the DNA, just the CDR3 is kept, 30 bases in frame from base 1. V is pared back by 6 bases and J by 7 bases, with 9 bases lying between the germline termini.